This T cell receptor beta chain originates from a study of cytomegalovirus exposure and HLA in healthy donors. Whole-study results and caveats: A later examination showed that TCR association rates differed by HLA locus, with DRB1 most and HLA-C fewest. It has been reported that TCR beta sequences accurately predicted the HLA-A and HLA-B alleles of most subjects. Most CMV-associated TCR beta chains were later found to appear HLA-restricted.

A note on this clone: The antigen remains undetermined.

Trimming took 3 bases from V and 5 from J, leaving 13 bases between them. This CDR3 has 14 amino acids. CDR1 is LNHDA and CDR2 is SQIVND in the germline V gene (reference sequence). PCR employed 60 Vbeta and 13 Jbeta primers. Repertoires were generated with immunoSEQ multiplex PCR, while TCRdb's copy carries only in-frame clones and drops some. The sample includes 200,000 to 250,000 clones, roughly 82% of them seen just once. The chain carries TRBV19 and TRBJ1-1; unclear D gene. The clonotype was recovered from a woman aged 40 to 50 in good health and CMV-seropositive. Sequencing was carried out using PBMCs. This CDR3 reads CASSIIGVGTEAFF. The CDR3 nucleotides are TGTGCCAGTAGTATTATCGGGGTGGGGACTGAAGCTTTCTTT.